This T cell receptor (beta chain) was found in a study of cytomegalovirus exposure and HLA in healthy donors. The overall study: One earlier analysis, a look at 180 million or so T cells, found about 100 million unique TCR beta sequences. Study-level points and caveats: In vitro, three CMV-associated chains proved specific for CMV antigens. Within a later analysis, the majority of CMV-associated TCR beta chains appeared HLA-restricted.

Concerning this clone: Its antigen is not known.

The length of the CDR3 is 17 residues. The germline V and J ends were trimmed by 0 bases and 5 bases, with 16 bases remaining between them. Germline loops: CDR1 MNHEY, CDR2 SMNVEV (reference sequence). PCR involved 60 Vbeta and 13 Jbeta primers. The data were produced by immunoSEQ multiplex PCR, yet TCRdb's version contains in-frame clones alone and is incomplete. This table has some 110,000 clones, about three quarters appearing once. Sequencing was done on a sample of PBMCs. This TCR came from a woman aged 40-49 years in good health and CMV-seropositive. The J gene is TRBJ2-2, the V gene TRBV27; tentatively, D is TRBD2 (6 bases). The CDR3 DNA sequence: TGTGCCAGCAGTTTATCAGTCCCCAGGGCGGGGACCGGGGAGCTGTTTTTT. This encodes CASSLSVPRAGTGELFF.